This T cell receptor beta chain was identified during a study of Ad26.COV2.S vaccination and SARS-CoV-2 variants. The data were produced by immunoSEQ multiplex PCR, yet TCRdb's version contains in-frame clones alone and is incomplete. The repertoire includes 240,000 or so clones, roughly 90% of them detected once, and around 11% sits in the top ten. This clone was observed once. Regarding treatment: around 19 received Ad26.COV2.S at low or high dose, single or two shots; 5 received placebo; per-sample allocation not given. Specimens were obtained on day 63 following the first vaccine or placebo injection. The sequence derives from a person aged 18-65 years who received the Ad26.COV2.S COVID-19 vaccine or a placebo. The sample was peripheral blood, taken in a trial of Ad26.COV2.S vaccine versus placebo.

In DNA form, the CDR3 reads TGTGCCAGCAGCCTGACTGGGATAGAAGCTTTCTTT. This translates into CASSLTGIEAFF. The rearrangement joins TRBV6-4 to TRBJ1-1; D gene uncertain. Germline-derived CDR1 and CDR2 are MRHNA and SNTAGT. The V and J ends lost 6 bases and 8 bases respectively, with 13 bases between them. CDR3 length: 12 amino acids.